The rows below give T cell receptor beta chains drawn from one sample of a study of shared clonotypes between healthy human individuals. Measured with immunoSEQ multiplex PCR; TCRdb has only the in-frame clones, and not every one. Of 750,000 to 1,000,000 clones listed, nearly 95% are singletons. The material sequenced was naive CD8+ T cells sorted from blood. All receptors come from a man aged 30 to 39 in good health. Both conserved end residues are part of each CDR3. The D gene is left open where the match is weak. Clone size is stated in some rows and not others, as once, few, many or a class when expanded.

clone_size | j_call | d_call | v_call | cdr3_nt | cdr3_aa
- | TRBJ2-7 | - | TRBV6-5 | TGTGCCAGCAGTTACTCAGGGCTCTACCCCTACGAGCAGTACTTC | CASSYSGLYPYEQYF
- | TRBJ2-5 | - | TRBV11-2 | TGTGCCAGCAGCTTAGTCGAGACCCAGTACTTC | CASSLVETQYF
- | TRBJ2-3 | TRBD1 | TRBV6-5 | TGTGCCAACAAAGGACAGGGGAGCACAGATACGCAGTATTTT | CANKGQGSTDTQYF
- | TRBJ2-7 | TRBD2 | TRBV28 | TGTGCCAGCCTGACTAGCGGGTTGTACGAGCAGTACTTC | CASLTSGLYEQYF
- | TRBJ2-1 | - | TRBV19 | TGTGCCAGTAGTATAGCTGGGGGCTCCTACAATGAGCAGTTCTTC | CASSIAGGSYNEQFF
- | TRBJ2-7 | - | TRBV28 | TGTGCCAGCAGTTTTCGGGGGACACTGACCTACGAGCAGTACTTC | CASSFRGTLTYEQYF
- | TRBJ2-1 | - | TRBV13 | TGTGCCAGCAGCACCCTAGCCCAAATAACCTACAATGAGCAGTTCTTC | CASSTLAQITYNEQFF
once | TRBJ1-1 | TRBD1 | TRBV10-3 | TGTGCCATCAGTGAAGGGGAGACAGGGGTCGGCACTGAAGCTTTCTTT | CAISEGETGVGTEAFF
- | TRBJ2-1 | TRBD2 | TRBV5-4 | TGTGCCAGCAGCCTGAGTTACCGGCTAGCGGGAGGGCCGGGGGTCCATGAGCAGTTCTTC | CASSLSYRLAGGPGVHEQFF
- | TRBJ2-7 | TRBD1 | TRBV11-2 | TGTGCCAGCAGCCTTACGAGAGGACAGGGGGAGGGCGAGCAGTACTTC | CASSLTRGQGEGEQYF